The T cell receptor (beta chain) described here comes from a study of cytomegalovirus exposure and HLA in healthy donors. Regarding the study as a whole: A prior analysis recorded that most TCR beta V segments were productive about 87% or about 30% of the time.

Vbeta (60) and Jbeta (13) primers were used in the PCR. Measured with immunoSEQ multiplex PCR; TCRdb has only the in-frame clones, and not every one. Seen here are 100,000 to 130,000 clones, 70% to 85% observed once, and the top ten hold roughly 3.9%. Concerning this clone: What it binds is not known.

Germline CDR1 is GTSNPN and CDR2 is SVGIG (reference sequence). This CDR3 is 13 amino acids long. The sequencing sample was made of PBMCs. The sequence derives from a male donor in good health and CMV-seronegative. V usage is TRBV30 and J usage is TRBJ2-5, with a possible D match to TRBD2 (6 bases). TRBJ2-7 explains the end of the DNA better; the J call may be wrong. The CDR3 region is CAWSPAGFHEQYF. In DNA, the CDR3 is TGTGCCTGGAGCCCAGCGGGTTTTCACGAGCAGTACTTC.